The 19 T cell receptor beta chains below come from one sample, sequenced in a study of tumor-infiltrating lymphocytes in primary liver carcinoma. The source material, about 18-31 mg of unsorted bulk tissue, was used to co-extract RNA and DNA. Making TCR beta cDNA involved around 510 ng total RNA and a constant-region primer. Construction of TCR beta libraries relied on three successive nested multiplex PCR rounds employing slightly modified ARM-PCR. It was with TRBV1-TRBV30 forward primers and a C-beta reverse primer that the first two PCR rounds were run, at about 10 cycles each. A single record per CDR3 protein comes from TCRdb applying MiXCR to the multiplex PCR reads. The data show 35,000 to 40,000 distinct CDR3 sequences, with roughly 80% seen just once and 35% to 45% held by the top ten. Sequences were obtained from tumor-adjacent normal liver tissue. The source is a man between 40 and 49 years old with primary liver carcinoma and hepatitis B virus infection.

This clonotype has ten or more counts. A much larger clone lies a single base off, so this may be a read error. The conserved phenylalanine or tryptophan is not found at the CDR3 terminus, so this likely reflects a read error. The CDR3 here is CASSLPQDGVGQFS. In DNA form, the CDR3 reads TGTGCCAGCAGTTTACCCCAGGACGGGGTCGGGCAGTTCTCC. The chain uses TRBV28 and TRBJ2-1; TRBD2 might be the D (5 bases). Germline values: CDR1 MDHEN, CDR2 SYDVKM. CDR3 length: 14 residues. Trimming took off 2 bases at V and 12 bases at J, with 17 bases between the two ends.

This clonotype has a handful of counts. At one end, the junction sequence differs from germline, possibly due to a read error. The V and J genes are TRBV11-3 and TRBJ1-1, with D uncertain. Germline V CDR1 and CDR2: SGHNT, YENEEA. The CDR3 is 14 amino acids. The CDR3 DNA sequence: TGTGCCAGCAGCTTAGGGCCGCCGAACACTGAAGCTCTCTTT. This gives the protein CASSLGPPNTEALF.

This clonotype has a count of ten or more. CDR3 coding DNA: TGTGCCAGCAGCCAAACCACAGGTCTACAAGAGACCCAGTACTTC. Protein sequence: CASSQTTGLQETQYF. The rearrangement links TRBV7-9 to TRBJ2-5; possible D gene TRBD1, 5 bases. The CDR3 length is 15 residues. Germline values: CDR1 SEHNR, CDR2 FQNEAQ (reference sequence). V lost 5 bases and J lost 2, with 15 bases in between.

V and J are TRBV11-2 and TRBJ1-2; possible D gene TRBD1, 6 bases. The V gene lost 4 bases and the J gene lost 11 bases, with 17 bases spanning the gap. This CDR3 contains 13 residues. Germline CDR1 and CDR2: SGHAT and FQNNGV. The CDR3 sequence is CASSSEGGSGYTF. The CDR3 DNA is TGTGCCAGCAGCTCCGAGGGGGGCTCCGGTTACACCTTC.

This clonotype showed up just a few times. The chain links TRBV4-1 to TRBJ2-1; the D gene is possibly TRBD1 (6 bases). CDR3 length equals 17 residues. CDR1 is MGHRA, CDR2 YSYEKL, per germline. V lost 0 bases, J lost 0 bases, and 12 bases lay in between. The CDR3 reads CASSQDPQGSSYNEQFF. The DNA for the CDR3 is TGCGCCAGCAGCCAAGACCCCCAGGGGAGCTCCTACAATGAGCAGTTCTTC.

This clonotype has a count of ten or more. The chain combines TRBV5-1 with TRBJ2-7; TRBD2 aligns across 8 bases. This CDR3 spans 16 amino acids. The germline CDR1 and CDR2 sequences are SGHRS and YFSETQ. J lost 6 bases, V lost 1 base, and 12 bases had no gene match. DNA of the CDR3: TGCGCCAGCAGCTTGACCTTTGGCGGGGGGTCGCGCGAGCAGTACTTC. It encodes CASSLTFGGGSREQYF. Full variable domain (missing parts from reference TRBV5-1 and TRBJ2-7): KAGVTQTPRYLIKTRGQQVTLSCSPISGHRSVSWYQQTPGQGLQFLFEYFSETQRNKGNFPGRFSGRQFSNSRSEMNVSTLELGDSALYLCASSLTFGGGSREQYFGPGTRLTVT.

In the case of this clonotype: Germline and junction disagree at one end, which may indicate a read error. The rearrangement links TRBV6-1 to TRBJ2-1, with D perhaps TRBD2 (6 bases). The tail of the sequence fits TRBJ2-7 better, so the J call may be wrong. Germline CDR1 is MNHNS and CDR2 is SASEGT. The CDR3 covers 15 residues. The CDR3 DNA follows: TGTGCCAGCAATGAAGAAGTGGGAGGATACAATGAGCAGTACTTC. Translated, it gives CASNEEVGGYNEQYF.

The gene calls are TRBV5-4 and TRBJ2-1; 12 bases line up with TRBD2. The V segment lost 9 bases and the J segment 5 bases; nucleotides outside the gene matches: 3. This CDR3 spans 13 amino acids. In germline, CDR1 is SGHNT, CDR2 YYREEE (reference sequence). The CDR3: CAKTSGRHNEQFF. The CDR3 nucleotides are TGTGCCAAGACTAGCGGGAGACACAATGAGCAGTTCTTC.

This clonotype was observed at least ten times. One junction end does not reproduce the germline sequence, and a read error may be involved. This sequence joins TRBV4-1 and TRBJ1-3; 7 bases line up with TRBD1. In germline, CDR1 is MGHRA, CDR2 YSYEKL. This CDR3 has 16 residues. The CDR3 DNA reads TGCGCCAGCAGTCAAGGGGGACAGCCCTCTGGAAACACCATATATTTT. Residues: CASSQGGQPSGNTIYF.

The rearrangement joins TRBV29-1 to TRBJ2-1; D call uncertain. Germline V gene sequence: CDR1 SQVTM, CDR2 ANQGSEA. This CDR3 has 14 residues. Trimming left V 8 bases short and J 3 bases short, with 17 bases between. CDR3 in DNA: TGCAGCCTTGTACTGAGCTTCGGCTACAATGAGCAGTTCTTC. Translating gives CSLVLSFGYNEQFF.

Comment on this clonotype: The junction shows a germline mismatch at one end, possibly a read error. The chain employs TRBV11-1 and TRBJ2-1; possible D gene TRBD2, 5 bases. The CDR3 consists of 16 residues. CDR1 and CDR2 from the germline V gene are SGHAT and FQDESV (reference sequence). The CDR3 region is CASNPPVADSYNERFF. For the CDR3, the DNA is TGTGCCAGCAACCCCCCGGTGGCGGACTCCTACAATGAGCGGTTCTTC.

This chain joins TRBV6-1 and TRBJ2-4; TRBD1 agrees at 8 bases. This CDR3 has 14 residues. V was pared by 3 bases and J by 8 bases, with 6 bases of the junction left unmatched. Germline lookup yields CDR1 MNHNS and CDR2 SASEGT. The CDR3 loop reads CASSEWTGSDIQYF. Written as DNA, the CDR3 is TGTGCCAGCAGTGAGTGGACAGGGTCCGACATTCAGTACTTC.

Remarks on this clonotype: At one end, the junction sequence differs from germline, possibly due to a read error. J is TRBJ1-6 and V is TRBV14; TRBD1 matches 8 bases. The CDR3 is made up of 13 amino acids. Germline V gives CDR1 SGHDN, CDR2 FVKESK. The CDR3: CASSGQGRSPFHF. The CDR3 DNA reads TGTGCCAGTAGCGGACAGGGTCGATCACCCTTCCACTTT.

As regards this clonotype: Since no conserved phenylalanine or tryptophan closes the CDR3, a read error is the likely cause. The rearrangement joins TRBV6-5 to TRBJ2-5; 7 bases map to TRBD1. CDR1 is MNHEY and CDR2 is SVGAGI in the germline V gene. This CDR3 is built from 14 residues. The CDR3 DNA follows: TGCGCCAGCAGCCAACAGGGGTGGGAAGAGACCCAGTACACC. This encodes CASSQQGWEETQYT.

This chain uses TRBV10-2 with TRBJ2-5, with D maybe TRBD2 (6 bases). The CDR3 is made up of 13 amino acids. Trimming pared 7 bases from V and 5 bases from J, leaving 14 bases between. Germline CDR1 and CDR2: WSHSY and SAAADI. Written as DNA, the CDR3 is TGCGCCAGCAATGTAAGGAGGGCGGAGACCCAGTACTTC. Its protein is CASNVRRAETQYF.

With respect to this clonotype: An end of the junction does not agree with germline; a read error may underlie this. This rearrangement joins TRBV12-3 or TRBV12-4 to TRBJ1-2; D remains unclear. This CDR3 region has 13 residues. The CDR3 nucleotides are TGTTCCAGCAGTTTAGTAGCAGACTATAGCTACACCTTC. Translation gives CSSSLVADYSYTF.

With regard to this clonotype: Its ends do not fully match the called genes, so a read error is possible. The chain is built from TRBV5-6 and TRBJ2-5; 7 nucleotides match TRBD2. The V gene's germline CDR1 is SGHDT and CDR2 YYEEEE. The length of the CDR3 is 14 residues. The CDR3 coding sequence is TGTGCAAGCAGCATGGCCCTTTCGGGAGGGACCCAGTACTTC. Its translation is CASSMALSGGTQYF.

This clonotype was detected many times. The rearrangement joins TRBV6-2 or TRBV6-3 to TRBJ2-2, with D maybe TRBD2 (5 bases). Germline CDR1 reads MNHEY; CDR2 reads SVGEGT. Trimming took 6 bases from V and 0 from J, leaving 11 bases between them. This CDR3 contains 15 residues. The CDR3 region is CASRPPGSNTGELFF. Written as DNA, the CDR3 is TGTGCCAGCAGGCCCCCGGGGTCGAACACCGGGGAGCTGTTTTTT.

The chain joins TRBV10-2 to TRBJ1-1; no firm D call. The V end was cut by 5 bases, the J end by 4 bases, with 11 bases between. Germline CDR1 is WSHSY and CDR2 is SAAADI. This CDR3 has 13 residues. CDR3 sequence: CASSYVEITEAFF. Written as DNA, the CDR3 is TGCGCCAGCAGTTATGTAGAAATCACTGAAGCTTTCTTT.